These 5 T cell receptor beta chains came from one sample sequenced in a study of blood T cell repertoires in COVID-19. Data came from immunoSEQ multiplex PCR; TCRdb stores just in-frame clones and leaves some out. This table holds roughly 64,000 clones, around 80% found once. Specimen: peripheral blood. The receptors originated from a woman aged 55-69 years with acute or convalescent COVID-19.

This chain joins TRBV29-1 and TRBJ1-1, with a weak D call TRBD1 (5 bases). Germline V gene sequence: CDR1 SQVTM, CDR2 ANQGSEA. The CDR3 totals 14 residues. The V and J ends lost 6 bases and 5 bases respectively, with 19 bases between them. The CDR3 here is CSVRNGGGATEAFF. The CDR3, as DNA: TGCAGCGTCCGTAACGGCGGTGGGGCGACTGAAGCTTTCTTT.

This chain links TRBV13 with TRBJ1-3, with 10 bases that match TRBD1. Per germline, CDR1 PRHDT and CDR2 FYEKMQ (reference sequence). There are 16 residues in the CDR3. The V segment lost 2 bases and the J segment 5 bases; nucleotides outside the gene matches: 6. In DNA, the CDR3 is TGTGCCAGCAGCTTAACCGGGACAGGGGCTAGAAACACCATATATTTT. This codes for CASSLTGTGARNTIYF.

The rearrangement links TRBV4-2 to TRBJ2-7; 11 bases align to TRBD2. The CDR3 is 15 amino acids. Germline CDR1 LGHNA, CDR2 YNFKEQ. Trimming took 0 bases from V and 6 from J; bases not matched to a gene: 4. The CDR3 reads CASSQDSGGALEQYF. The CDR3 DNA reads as TGTGCCAGCAGCCAAGATAGCGGGGGGGCCCTCGAGCAGTACTTC.

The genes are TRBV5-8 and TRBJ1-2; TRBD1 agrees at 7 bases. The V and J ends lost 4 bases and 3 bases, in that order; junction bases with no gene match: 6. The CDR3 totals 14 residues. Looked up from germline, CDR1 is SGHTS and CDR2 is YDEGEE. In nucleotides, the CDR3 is TGTGCCAGCAGCAACTTGACAGGGTACTATGGCTACACCTTC. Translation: CASSNLTGYYGYTF. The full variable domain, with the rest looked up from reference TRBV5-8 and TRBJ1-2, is EAGVTQSPTHLIKTRGQQATLRCSPISGHTSVYWYQQALGLGLQFLLWYDEGEERNRGNFPPRFSGRQFPNYSSELNVNALELEDSALYLCASSNLTGYYGYTFGSGTRLTVV.

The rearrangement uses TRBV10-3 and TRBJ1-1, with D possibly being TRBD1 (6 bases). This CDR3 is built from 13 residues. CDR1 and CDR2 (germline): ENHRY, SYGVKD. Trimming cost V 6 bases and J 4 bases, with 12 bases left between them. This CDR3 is CAISRGDGTEAFF. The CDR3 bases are TGTGCCATCAGCAGGGGAGACGGCACTGAAGCTTTCTTT.